This T cell receptor beta chain was sequenced during a study of blood T cell repertoires in COVID-19. Turning to the study itself: Samples representing acute and convalescent COVID-19 were sourced from the United States, Italy and Spain. The analysed material was cDNA or gDNA that came from T cells, B-cell-depleted T cells, or PBMCs.

The germline V gene has CDR1 MNHEY and CDR2 SVGEGT. V was pared by 6 bases and J by 0 bases, with 15 bases between. This CDR3 is 16 amino acids long. Original analysis: From reference gene primer amplification, estimates of nucleated cell counts were derived. Sequencing was performed with immunoSEQ multiplex PCR; in TCRdb, only in-frame clones are kept and a portion is missing. V and J calls and clone size are copied from that table; D and trimming were computed from the DNA. The data contain more than 90,000 clones, approximately 92% of them seen just once; the ten biggest clones take up over 5.5%. The specimen was peripheral blood. The chain links TRBV6-2 or TRBV6-3 to TRBJ1-5, with a tentative D call TRBD1 (6 bases). This receptor was identified in a man in his forties or fifties with active COVID-19. In nucleotides, the CDR3 is TGTGCCAGCAGCCCGACAGGATGGCATAGCAATCAGCCCCAGCATTTT. Its protein product is CASSPTGWHSNQPQHF.